These 27 T cell receptor beta chains originate from one sample sequenced in a study of T cell repertoires in cytomegalovirus infection. TCRdb independently ran MiXCR on the reads; one entry per CDR3 protein. The sample holds 200,000 to 300,000 distinct CDR3 sequences; roughly 9.1% are singletons and the top ten take roughly 16%. Sequenced material: PBMCs. The source of these receptors is a human donor in good health (CMV status not recorded). Some clones in this sample may be carry-over from other donors' samples.

The chain combines TRBV12-5 with TRBJ2-7; weak D call: TRBD2 (8 bases). This CDR3 region has 14 residues. The V and J ends lost 4 bases and 2 bases respectively, with 12 bases between them. From germline, CDR1 is LGHNT and CDR2 FRNRAP. CDR3 in amino acids: CASGYSGTAYEQYF. The CDR3, as DNA: TGTGCTAGTGGTTATAGCGGGACAGCCTACGAGCAGTACTTC. Based on the CDR3 plus reference TRBV12-5 and TRBJ2-7, the full variable domain is DARVTQTPRHKVTEMGQEVTMRCQPILGHNTVFWYRQTMMQGLELLAYFRNRAPLDDSGMPKDRFSAEMPDATLATLKIQPSEPRDSAVYFCASGYSGTAYEQYFGPGTRLTVT.

This clonotype has ten or more counts. The chain recombines TRBV7-2 with TRBJ2-3; 9 bases fit TRBD2. Germline-derived CDR1 and CDR2 are SGHTA and FQGNSA. The CDR3 covers 16 residues. After removal of 4 bases from V and 7 bases from J, the junction contained 12 bases not matched to a gene. DNA for the CDR3: TGTGCCAGCAGCTCGGGGACTAGCTGGGTTGGGAATACGCAGTATTTT. Translating it yields CASSSGTSWVGNTQYF. Variable domain in full (rest from reference TRBV7-2 and TRBJ2-3): GAGVSQSPSNKVTEKGKDVELRCDPISGHTALYWYRQSLGQGLEFLIYFQGNSAPDKSGLPSDRFSAERTGGSVSTLTIQRTQQEDSAVYLCASSSGTSWVGNTQYFGPGTRLTVL.

The chain joins TRBV20-1 to TRBJ1-4, with D possibly matching TRBD1 (5 bases). The germline V gene encodes CDR1 DFQATT and CDR2 SNEGSKA (reference sequence). The CDR3 totals 14 residues. The germline V and J ends were trimmed by 2 bases and 4 bases, with 11 bases remaining between them. The chain's CDR3 is CSARMIRDNEKLFF. CDR3 nucleotides: TGCAGTGCTAGAATGATCAGGGATAATGAAAAACTGTTTTTT.

The rearrangement links TRBV19 to TRBJ2-2; 9 bases agree with TRBD1. The CDR3 has 15 residues. The germline gives CDR1 LNHDA, CDR2 SQIVND (reference sequence). The junction had 12 bases not matched to a gene; V was cut back by 9 bases and J by 7 bases. Here the CDR3 DNA reads TGTGCCAGCCAAGGGGGGACAGGGCTGCACGGGGAGCTGTTTTTT. Protein product: CASQGGTGLHGELFF. The complete variable domain, with remaining parts taken from reference TRBV19 and TRBJ2-2, reads DGGITQSPKYLFRKEGQNVTLSCEQNLNHDAMYWYRQDPGQGLRLIYYSQIVNDFQKGDIAEGYSVSREKKESFPLTVTSAQKNPTAFYLCASQGGTGLHGELFFGEGSRLTVL.

There are many counts of this clonotype. The chain couples TRBV5-1 to TRBJ2-7; D gene uncertain. Trimming shortened V by 4 bases and J by 5 bases, and 16 bases separated the two germline ends. CDR1 and CDR2 from the germline V gene are SGHRS and YFSETQ. CDR3 length: 14 amino acids. CDR3 in DNA: TGCGCCAGCAGCGCACAGCGTCGCGAGGACGAGCAGTACTTC. It translates to CASSAQRREDEQYF.

This CDR3 is CASSLVQGVETEAFF. The CDR3 nucleotides read TGTGCCAGCAGCTTAGTTCAGGGGGTGGAAACTGAAGCTTTCTTT. The V call is TRBV7-9, the J call TRBJ1-1, with 7 bases that match TRBD1. From germline, CDR1 is SEHNR and CDR2 FQNEAQ (reference sequence). The junction had 7 bases not matched to a gene; V was cut back by 1 base and J by 5 bases. The CDR3 sequence is 15 residues long.

This rearrangement joins TRBV20-1 to TRBJ2-2; TRBD2 matches 7 bases. Germline V gene sequence: CDR1 DFQATT, CDR2 SNEGSKA (reference sequence). This CDR3 has 13 amino acids. Trimming took 0 bases from V and 6 from J; bases not matched to a gene: 1. The CDR3 DNA sequence: TGCAGTGCTAGAGATCGGGGGGCCGGGGAGCTGTTTTTT. It encodes CSARDRGAGELFF.

This clonotype was seen repeatedly, ten times or more. The rearrangement joins TRBV7-2 to TRBJ1-3; the D gene is possibly TRBD1 (6 bases). CDR1 and CDR2 (germline): SGHTA, FQGNSA. V gave up 5 bases and J gave up 2 bases, with 10 bases separating them. The CDR3 has 14 amino acids. The DNA of the CDR3 is TGTGCCAGCAGCGACAGGAGGGCTGGAAACACCATATATTTT. Protein sequence: CASSDRRAGNTIYF.

This clonotype was detected a few times. This sequence joins TRBV15 and TRBJ1-1; 11 bases are a match to TRBD1. The V segment lost 4 bases and the J segment 5 bases; nucleotides outside the gene matches: 6. This CDR3 comprises 15 residues. Germline V gene lookup returns CDR1 LNHNV and CDR2 YYDKDF (reference sequence). This chain's CDR3 is CATSMPGQGGTEAFF. DNA for the CDR3: TGTGCCACCAGCATGCCGGGACAGGGGGGAACTGAAGCTTTCTTT.

This clonotype was recorded at least ten times. The chain links TRBV6-2 or TRBV6-3 to TRBJ2-7; the match to TRBD1 covers 11 bases. The CDR3 length is 18 residues. The ends lost 5 bases at V and 1 base at J; junction bases unmatched: 13. The germline CDR1 and CDR2 sequences are MNHEY and SVGEGT. The CDR3 sequence is CASSKATTGTGGSYEQYF. CDR3 nucleotide sequence: TGTGCCAGCAGTAAAGCGACGACCGGGACAGGGGGTTCCTACGAGCAGTACTTC.

This clonotype came up many times. The V gene is TRBV4-1, the J gene TRBJ1-2; 7 nucleotides agree with TRBD1. The germline V gene encodes CDR1 MGHRA and CDR2 YSYEKL. J gave up 5 bases and V 0 bases, and 18 bases lay outside the gene matches. This CDR3 region has 19 residues. The CDR3 protein is CASSQDWATGNFISYGYTF. The CDR3 coding sequence is TGCGCCAGCAGCCAAGATTGGGCGACAGGGAATTTTATTAGTTATGGCTACACCTTC.

In regard to this clonotype: Since a much larger clone is just one base distant, this may be a read error. The chain is built from TRBV19 and TRBJ1-1; the match to TRBD1 covers 7 bases. Trimming removed 6 bases from V and 7 bases from J; junction bases left unmatched: 11. Germline V gives CDR1 LNHDA, CDR2 SQIVND (reference sequence). The CDR3 consists of 14 residues. The CDR3 protein is CASRITQGYSEAFF. CDR3 DNA sequence: TGTGCCAGTAGAATTACACAGGGGTACAGTGAAGCTTTCTTT.

This clonotype was counted ten times or more. CDR3 region: CASSRSRALDSPLHF. In DNA, the CDR3 is TGTGCCAGCAGTCGCTCCCGGGCCCTCGATTCACCCCTCCACTTT. V usage is TRBV7-6 and J usage is TRBJ1-6; D ambiguous. The CDR3 spans 15 residues. Germline values: CDR1 SGHVS, CDR2 FNYEAQ. V lost 6 bases to trimming and J lost 8 bases, with 17 bases between them.

This clonotype has a count of ten or more. CDR3 protein: CASSSLDRGNTEAFF. The CDR3, as DNA: TGTGCCAGCAGCTCCCTCGACAGGGGGAACACTGAAGCTTTCTTT. The chain employs TRBV7-9 and TRBJ1-1; TRBD1 agrees at 8 bases. Germline V gene sequence: CDR1 SEHNR, CDR2 FQNEAQ (reference sequence). The J segment lost 1 base and the V segment lost 4 bases, leaving 5 bases of the junction unmatched. The CDR3 length is 15 residues.

This clonotype appeared many times. The chain couples TRBV7-2 to TRBJ1-5; tentatively, D is TRBD1 (5 bases). The germline V gene encodes CDR1 SGHTA and CDR2 FQGNSA. Between the trimmed V and J ends, which lost 3 bases and 1 base, there was a span of 10 bases. This CDR3 spans 15 amino acids. This CDR3 is CASSLGLSSNQPQHF. In DNA form, the CDR3 reads TGTGCCAGCAGCTTGGGACTTAGCAGCAATCAGCCCCAGCATTTT.

The chain uses TRBV24-1 and TRBJ1-2; 10 nucleotides agree with TRBD1. The CDR3 is 14 amino acids. Germline V gives CDR1 KGHDR, CDR2 SFDVKD. V trimming: 2 bases; J trimming: 6 bases; junction bases outside the gene matches: 2. In DNA, the CDR3 is TGTGCCACCAGTGATTCGGGACAGGGGAATGGCTACACCTTC. Protein: CATSDSGQGNGYTF.

This clonotype occurred a few times. The V gene is TRBV20-1, the J gene TRBJ2-2, with 8 bases that match TRBD1. Per the germline V gene, CDR1 is DFQATT and CDR2 is SNEGSKA (reference sequence). With V trimmed by 6 bases and J by 0 bases, 6 bases remained unmatched. CDR3 length: 15 amino acids. The CDR3 DNA reads as TGCAGTGCCCCGCGGACAGGGACGAACACCGGGGAGCTGTTTTTT. This gives the protein CSAPRTGTNTGELFF.

V and J are TRBV6-5 and TRBJ1-2; D remains ambiguous. The CDR3 spans 11 residues. CDR1 MNHEY and CDR2 SVGAGI come from the germline V gene. The V end was cut by 5 bases, the J end by 7 bases, with 8 bases between. CDR3 in amino acids: CASSSIGGYTF. The DNA of the CDR3 is TGTGCCAGCAGTAGCATCGGTGGCTACACCTTC.

This clonotype turned up a few times. The V call is TRBV5-1, the J call TRBJ1-1; 10 bases agree with TRBD1. Trimming cost V 4 bases and J 3 bases; bases outside gene matches: 15. The CDR3 contains 18 residues. Germline assignment: CDR1 SGHRS and CDR2 YFSETQ. CDR3 nucleotides: TGCGCCAGCAGCCCTTGGAGGGGGACAGGGGCTGATGACACTGAAGCTTTCTTT. Amino acid sequence: CASSPWRGTGADDTEAFF.

V usage is TRBV12-3 or TRBV12-4 and J usage is TRBJ2-1, with 8 bases matching TRBD2. The CDR3 sequence is 13 residues long. V lost 6 bases to trimming and J lost 11 bases; unmatched junction nucleotides: 9. This chain's CDR3 is CASSTRGGNKQFF. The CDR3 bases are TGTGCCAGCAGCACCCGGGGGGGAAACAAGCAGTTCTTC.

This clonotype came up a few times. V is TRBV5-1 and J is TRBJ2-5; possibly TRBD1 for D (5 bases). Germline CDR1 is SGHRS and CDR2 is YFSETQ. With 1 base removed from V and 4 bases from J, the gap between germline ends came to 11 bases. The CDR3 contains 14 residues. The CDR3 protein is CASSLQGRPETQYF. The CDR3 DNA follows: TGCGCCAGCAGCTTGCAGGGAAGGCCAGAGACCCAGTACTTC.

The chain joins TRBV5-4 to TRBJ2-3; D is undetermined. The germline gives CDR1 SGHNT, CDR2 YYREEE (reference sequence). Trimming took 0 bases from V and 2 from J, leaving 10 bases between them. The CDR3 runs to 15 residues. The CDR3 protein is CASSLEVAPTDTQYF. The CDR3 DNA reads TGTGCCAGCAGCTTGGAGGTAGCCCCCACAGATACGCAGTATTTT.

This clonotype was counted ten times or more. This chain connects TRBV7-2 to TRBJ2-7; 8 bases are shared with TRBD2. CDR3 size: 15 residues. With 1 base clipped from V and 2 bases from J, the junction kept 4 bases outside the gene matches. Germline CDR1 SGHTA, CDR2 FQGNSA. The CDR3 sequence is CASSLGAGVPYEQYF. DNA of the CDR3: TGTGCCAGCAGCTTAGGAGCGGGAGTCCCCTACGAGCAGTACTTC. Full variable domain (rest looked up from reference TRBV7-2 and TRBJ2-7): GAGVSQSPSNKVTEKGKDVELRCDPISGHTALYWYRQSLGQGLEFLIYFQGNSAPDKSGLPSDRFSAERTGGSVSTLTIQRTQQEDSAVYLCASSLGAGVPYEQYFGPGTRLTVT.

This clonotype occurred many times. The chain combines TRBV7-2 with TRBJ1-1; 7 nucleotides align to TRBD1. V trimming: 3 bases; J trimming: 1 base; junction bases outside the gene matches: 5. Germline V gene lookup returns CDR1 SGHTA and CDR2 FQGNSA. The CDR3 is 15 amino acids. The CDR3: CASSFARTGNTEAFF. The CDR3 nucleotides read TGTGCCAGCAGCTTTGCCAGGACAGGGAACACTGAAGCTTTCTTT.

This clonotype occurred many times. The gene calls are TRBV12-3 or TRBV12-4 and TRBJ2-6; TRBD2 matches 12 bases. Unmatched junction bases numbered 12, after V lost 9 bases and J lost 3 bases. The CDR3 is 18 residues long. CDR3 protein: CASGWRTSGAVGANVLTF. The CDR3 nucleotides read TGTGCCAGTGGATGGCGGACTAGCGGGGCTGTTGGGGCCAACGTCCTGACTTTC.

This clonotype was picked up a small number of times. The chain employs TRBV20-1 and TRBJ1-1; D is undetermined. The CDR3 is 11 residues long. Looked up from germline, CDR1 is DFQATT and CDR2 is SNEGSKA (reference sequence). The V gene lost 6 bases and the J gene lost 9 bases, with 14 bases spanning the gap. CDR3 region: CSANNPGQAFF. The CDR3 region has the DNA TGCAGTGCAAATAATCCGGGCCAAGCTTTCTTT.

In this sample, this clonotype turned up many times. The chain recombines TRBV7-6 with TRBJ2-5; D uncertain. The CDR3 has 16 amino acids. The germline V gene encodes CDR1 SGHVS and CDR2 FNYEAQ. V shed 1 base and J shed 1 base, with 13 bases lying between them. The CDR3 here is CASSLGWNSRQETQYF. CDR3 in DNA: TGTGCCAGCAGCTTAGGGTGGAACAGCCGCCAAGAGACCCAGTACTTC.